These T cell receptor beta chains were read from a single sample in a study of blood T cell repertoires in COVID-19. Repertoires were generated with immunoSEQ multiplex PCR, while TCRdb's copy carries only in-frame clones and drops some. The data hold about 320,000 clones, with around 90% observed a single time. Sequenced material: PBMCs or T cells enriched from blood (not recorded which). The source is a woman aged 18-29 years who had recovered from COVID-19. The CDR3 runs from the conserved cysteine through the conserved F or W. D genes are given only for firm matches. For some rows the clone size is stated as once, few or many, or as a class when expanded; others skip it.

d_call,clone_size,v_call,j_call,cdr3_aa,cdr3_nt
.,.,TRBV30,TRBJ2-5,CAWSVGGPGETQYF,TGTGCCTGGAGTGTAGGGGGACCGGGAGAGACCCAGTACTTC
.,.,TRBV18,TRBJ1-4,CASSPLPVSGTNEKLFF,TGTGCCAGCTCACCGCTCCCCGTCAGCGGAACTAATGAAAAACTGTTTTTT
TRBD1,.,TRBV11-2,TRBJ2-2,CASSLARTGGPTGELFF,TGTGCCAGCAGCTTAGCAAGGACAGGGGGACCCACCGGGGAGCTGTTTTTT
.,.,TRBV11-2,TRBJ2-2,CASSPSRAGAGTGELFF,TGTGCCAGCAGCCCGTCCCGGGCGGGGGCCGGGACCGGGGAGCTGTTTTTT
TRBD2,.,TRBV3-1/TRBV3-2,TRBJ2-2,CASSQVTSGNGGELFF,TGTGCCAGCAGCCAAGTTACTAGCGGGAATGGCGGGGAGCTGTTTTTT
TRBD1,.,TRBV4-3,TRBJ2-2,CASSQGPAGQGSGELFF,TGCGCCAGCAGCCAAGGGCCCGCCGGACAGGGCTCCGGGGAGCTGTTTTTT
.,.,TRBV19,TRBJ2-5,CASSIRLAGKGETQYF,TGTGCCAGTAGTATACGTCTAGCAGGCAAAGGGGAGACCCAGTACTTC
.,.,TRBV11-2,TRBJ2-3,CASSLNRALSTDTQYF,TGTGCCAGCAGCTTAAACAGGGCGCTAAGCACAGATACGCAGTATTTT
.,few,TRBV5-4,TRBJ2-2,CASSRTGGQTVTGELFF,TGTGCCAGCAGCCGTACCGGGGGGCAGACCGTCACCGGGGAGCTGTTTTTT
.,.,TRBV18,TRBJ1-3,CASSPIIRFKTAARTEDSGNTIYF,TGTGCCAGCTCACCAATCATCCGATTTAAGACAGCCGCACGTACCGAAGACTCTGGAAACACCATATATTTT
.,.,TRBV5-5,TRBJ1-1,CASSPPGMNTEAFF,TGTGCCAGCAGCCCCCCAGGCATGAACACTGAAGCTTTCTTT
TRBD1,.,TRBV4-2,TRBJ2-1,CASSQPTGGSYNEQFF,TGTGCCAGCAGCCAACCTACAGGGGGCTCCTACAATGAGCAGTTCTTC